Sequencing of this T cell receptor beta chain was carried out in a study of T cell responses to AZD1222 COVID-19 vaccine. Study information: Some second doses came at about 4 weeks and others at about 12 weeks; these were pooled. Study-wide points: Recipients of two AZD1222 doses showed rising Spike-specific TCR breadth and depth. White British ancestry dominated among donors, who included more females, and clonal diversity was possibly underestimated.

In regard to this clone: Its matching antigen is unknown.

Trimming left V 5 bases short and J 7 bases short, with 12 bases between. This CDR3 contains 13 residues. Libraries were prepared by immunoSEQ multiplex PCR; TCRdb keeps only in-frame clonotypes and omits some of them. The table has about 55,000 clones, roughly 87% seen once. Source: peripheral blood, taken on day 0 of AZD1222 vaccination. The TCR sequence derives from an adult in good health. The V gene is TRBV5-3, the J gene TRBJ1-4; D not resolved. TRBV5-3 is filed as an ORF, its function uncertain. The CDR3 spells CARSPPYSEKLFF. In DNA form, the CDR3 reads TGTGCCAGAAGTCCCCCCTACAGTGAAAAACTGTTTTTT.